The 5 T cell receptor beta chains reported below all come from one sample, sequenced in a study of cytomegalovirus exposure and HLA in healthy donors. Primers: 60 Vbeta forward and 13 Jbeta reverse. The method was immunoSEQ multiplex PCR; TCRdb's version includes in-frame clones alone and lacks a portion of them. The sample has under 200,000 clones, approximately 77% seen once. The sample taken for sequencing was PBMCs. These TCRs come from a male donor in good health and CMV-seropositive.

The chain recombines TRBV5-1 with TRBJ1-4; unclear D gene. The CDR3 is 14 amino acids. The ends were cut back, 4 bases at V and 4 bases at J, with 11 bases in the middle. Germline-derived CDR1 and CDR2 are SGHRS and YFSETQ. In nucleotides, the CDR3 is TGCGCCAGCAGCCGCGGACTTGATAATGAAAAACTGTTTTTT. It translates to CASSRGLDNEKLFF.

The CDR3 coding sequence is TGTGCCAGCAGACGGACAGGGGGCTACACCTTC. Residues: CASRRTGGYTF. The chain couples TRBV2 to TRBJ1-2; 8 nucleotides agree with TRBD1. The V gene end was trimmed by 6 bases and the J gene end by 8 bases; junction bases not matched to a gene: 2. Germline V lookup: CDR1 SNHLY, CDR2 FYNNEI. This CDR3 comprises 11 residues.

The rearrangement uses TRBV5-5 and TRBJ1-4; weak D call: TRBD1 (6 bases). Germline V CDR1 and CDR2: SGHKS, YYEKEE (reference sequence). The CDR3 runs to 18 residues. Trimming took 3 bases from V and 0 from J, leaving 18 bases between them. The CDR3 DNA sequence: TGTGCCAGCAGCTCAAGGGGGTGGGGGGGCTCAACTAATGAAAAACTGTTTTTT. Its translation: CASSSRGWGGSTNEKLFF. The full variable domain, its missing parts supplied by reference TRBV5-5 and TRBJ1-4, is DAGVTQSPTHLIKTRGQQVTLRCSPISGHKSVSWYQQVLGQGPQFIFQYYEKEERGRGNFPDRFSARQFPNYSSELNVNALLLGDSALYLCASSSRGWGGSTNEKLFFGSGTQLSVL.

The J gene is TRBJ1-2, the V gene TRBV25-1; possibly TRBD1 for D (5 bases). Germline loops: CDR1 MGHDK, CDR2 SYGVNS. Trimming took 5 bases from V and 4 from J, leaving 11 bases between them. The CDR3 spans 13 residues. The CDR3 here is CASSMTATYGYTF. The CDR3 nucleotides read TGTGCCAGCAGTATGACAGCAACCTATGGCTACACCTTC.

This clone was seen a few times. The rearrangement joins TRBV5-1 to TRBJ2-6; 7 bases fit TRBD1. The CDR3 runs 16 residues. Trimming removed 4 bases from V and 2 bases from J; junction bases left unmatched: 6. Germline V gene lookup returns CDR1 SGHRS and CDR2 YFSETQ. The CDR3, as DNA: TGCGCCAGCAGCACGAACAGGGGAACTGGGGCCAACGTCCTGACTTTC. Its protein product is CASSTNRGTGANVLTF.